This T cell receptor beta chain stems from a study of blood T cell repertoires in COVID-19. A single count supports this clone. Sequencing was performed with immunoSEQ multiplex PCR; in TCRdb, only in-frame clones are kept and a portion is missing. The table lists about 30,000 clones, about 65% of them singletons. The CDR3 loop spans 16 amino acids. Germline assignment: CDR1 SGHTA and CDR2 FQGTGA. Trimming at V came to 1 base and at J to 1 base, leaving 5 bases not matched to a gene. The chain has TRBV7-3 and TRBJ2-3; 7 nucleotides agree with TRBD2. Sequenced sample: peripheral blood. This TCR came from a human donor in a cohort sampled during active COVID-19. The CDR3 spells CASSLRASGGTDTQYF. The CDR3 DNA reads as TGTGCCAGCAGCTTAAGGGCTAGCGGAGGCACAGATACGCAGTATTTT.